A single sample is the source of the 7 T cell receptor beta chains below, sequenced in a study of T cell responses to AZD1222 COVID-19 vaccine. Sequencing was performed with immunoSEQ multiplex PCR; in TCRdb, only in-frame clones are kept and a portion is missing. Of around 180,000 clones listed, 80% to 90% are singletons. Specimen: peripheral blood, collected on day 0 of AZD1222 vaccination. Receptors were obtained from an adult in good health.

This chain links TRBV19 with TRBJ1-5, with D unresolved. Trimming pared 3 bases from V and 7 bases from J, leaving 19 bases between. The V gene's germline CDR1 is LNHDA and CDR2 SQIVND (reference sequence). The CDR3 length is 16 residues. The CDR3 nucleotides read TGTGCCAGTAGTATTCTTGGACGGCTCCTGGGCCAGCCCCAGCATTTT. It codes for CASSILGRLLGQPQHF.

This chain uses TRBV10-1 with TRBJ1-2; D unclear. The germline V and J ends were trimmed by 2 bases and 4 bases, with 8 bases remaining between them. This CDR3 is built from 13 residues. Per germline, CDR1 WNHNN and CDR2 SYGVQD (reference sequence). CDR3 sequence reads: CASSEVRAYGYTF. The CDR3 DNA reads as TGCGCCAGCAGTGAGGTCAGAGCCTATGGCTACACCTTC.

The CDR3 DNA is TGTGCCACCCAGACAGGCTCCTACAATGAGCAGTTCTTC. Translated: CATQTGSYNEQFF. The chain recombines TRBV5-6 with TRBJ2-1; D is perhaps TRBD1 (6 bases). Looked up from germline, CDR1 is SGHDT and CDR2 is YYEEEE. There are 13 residues in the CDR3. Deletions cut 9 bases from V and 0 bases from J, with 10 bases between.

CDR3 loop: CASGKIATNEKLFF. The CDR3 DNA sequence: TGTGCCAGCGGCAAAATTGCAACTAATGAAAAACTGTTTTTT. The chain combines TRBV13 with TRBJ1-4, with D unresolved. V dropped 8 bases and J dropped 0 bases, with 10 bases sitting between them. The CDR3 runs 14 residues. Germline CDR1 and CDR2: PRHDT and FYEKMQ (reference sequence). Based on the CDR3 plus reference TRBV13 and TRBJ1-4, the full variable domain is AAGVIQSPRHLIKEKRETATLKCYPIPRHDTVYWYQQGPGQDPQFLISFYEKMQSDKGSIPDRFSAQQFSDYHSELNMSSLELGDSALYFCASGKIATNEKLFFGSGTQLSVL.

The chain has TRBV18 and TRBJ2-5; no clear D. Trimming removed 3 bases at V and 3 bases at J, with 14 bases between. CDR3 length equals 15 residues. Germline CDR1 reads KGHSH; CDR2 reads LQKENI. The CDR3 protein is CASSPRQANKETQYF. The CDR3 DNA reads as TGTGCCAGCTCACCTCGGCAGGCGAATAAAGAGACCCAGTACTTC.

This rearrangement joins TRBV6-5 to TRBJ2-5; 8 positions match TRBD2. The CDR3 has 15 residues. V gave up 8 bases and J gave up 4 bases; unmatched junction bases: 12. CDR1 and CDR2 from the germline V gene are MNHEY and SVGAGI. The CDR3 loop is CASHARGGRGETQYF. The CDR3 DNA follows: TGTGCCAGCCATGCTCGCGGGGGGCGCGGAGAGACCCAGTACTTC.

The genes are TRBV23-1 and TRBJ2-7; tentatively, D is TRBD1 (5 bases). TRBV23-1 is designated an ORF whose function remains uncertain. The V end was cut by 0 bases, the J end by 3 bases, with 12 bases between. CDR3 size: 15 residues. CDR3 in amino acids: CASSQSSGRLYEQYF. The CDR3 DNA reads TGCGCCAGCAGTCAATCATCAGGGCGTCTCTACGAGCAGTACTTC.